Sequencing of this T cell receptor beta chain was carried out in a study of blood T cell repertoires in COVID-19. V was clipped by 0 bases and J by 5 bases; unmatched bases: 1. Germline values: CDR1 SGHNT, CDR2 YYREEE (reference sequence). The CDR3 length is 15 residues. In the original analysis: Amplification of reference gene primers provided the estimated nucleated cell counts. Using immunoSEQ multiplex PCR, the repertoire was profiled, and TCRdb retains in-frame clones only, with some absent. D and trimming were read from the DNA, whereas the V and J calls and clone size are those reported in that table. The sample comprises approximately 100,000 clones, over 75% of which are singletons, and about 34% rests with the top ten.

Source material: peripheral blood. This clonotype was sampled from a woman of 80 years or more with acute or convalescent COVID-19. V is TRBV5-4 and J is TRBJ1-5; 11 nucleotides line up with TRBD1. Written as DNA, the CDR3 is TGTGCCAGCAGCTTGGGGACAGGGGGCGATCAGCCCCAGCATTTT. Translated: CASSLGTGGDQPQHF.